The 30 T cell receptor beta chains below all came from one sample that was sequenced in a study of CD4 T cell repertoires in COVID-19. Here immunoSEQ multiplex PCR was the method, and the copy in TCRdb shows in-frame clones only, minus some. The data show some 24,000 clones, approximately 93% seen once. These memory T cells were uncultured and sequenced directly after ex vivo isolation. Sequenced here: circulating follicular helper CD4+ T cells (cTfh) from blood, sampled before the COVID-19 pandemic. Source of these receptors: a human donor who had COVID-19.

V and J are TRBV11-3 and TRBJ2-1; D is possibly TRBD2 (5 bases). Germline V CDR1 and CDR2: SGHNT, YENEEA. The CDR3 has 14 amino acids. The V end was cut by 2 bases, the J end by 5 bases, with 10 bases between. CDR3 in amino acids: CASSLSGTNNEQFF. The CDR3 DNA sequence: TGTGCCAGCAGCTTAAGCGGAACAAACAATGAGCAGTTCTTC.

The chain couples TRBV6-1 to TRBJ1-5, with D maybe TRBD1 (6 bases). V was shortened by 3 bases and J by 6 bases, with 12 bases between the two germline ends. The CDR3 is made up of 14 amino acids. Germline-derived CDR1 and CDR2 are MNHNS and SASEGT. CDR3 loop: CASSEATGSQPQHF. In DNA, the CDR3 is TGTGCCAGCAGTGAGGCTACAGGGAGTCAGCCCCAGCATTTT.

The gene calls are TRBV28 and TRBJ2-1; TRBD2 aligns across 9 bases. V shed 6 bases, J shed 2 bases, and the junction held 5 bases outside the gene matches. CDR1 MDHEN and CDR2 SYDVKM come from the germline V gene. This CDR3 is 15 amino acids long. The CDR3 region is CASSKSSGAYNEQFF. CDR3 sequence (DNA): TGTGCCAGCAGCAAATCTAGCGGGGCCTACAATGAGCAGTTCTTC.

Worth noting for this clone: The junction and the germline gene differ at one end; a read error may be behind it. The V gene is TRBV20-1, the J gene TRBJ2-2, with D perhaps matching TRBD1 (6 bases). This CDR3 spans 11 amino acids. Per germline, CDR1 DFQATT and CDR2 SNEGSKA (reference sequence). This chain's CDR3 is CGTIRTGELFF. DNA of the CDR3: TGTGGGACAATTCGAACCGGGGAGCTGTTTTTT.

This chain uses TRBV7-8 with TRBJ2-7, with 14 bases matching TRBD2. CDR1 and CDR2 from the germline V gene are SGHVS and FQNEAQ. CDR3 length: 15 amino acids. Losses at the gene ends were 6 bases for V and 8 bases for J; bases not matched to a gene: 9. CDR3 DNA: TGTGCCAGCAGGCCCACCGGGACTAGCGGGAGTAAGCAGTACTTC. As protein: CASRPTGTSGSKQYF.

This clone was recorded once. CDR3 region: CASSSRATGEQYF. In nucleotides, the CDR3 is TGTGCCAGCAGTTCCAGGGCGACGGGCGAGCAGTACTTC. The chain couples TRBV6-5 to TRBJ2-7, with a weak D call TRBD1 (5 bases). The CDR3 sequence is 13 residues long. The germline gives CDR1 MNHEY, CDR2 SVGAGI. V dropped 4 bases and J dropped 6 bases, with 13 bases sitting between them.

The rearrangement uses TRBV6-5 and TRBJ1-3; D is uncertain. V gave up 6 bases and J gave up 0 bases, with 9 bases separating them. CDR1 and CDR2 from the germline V gene are MNHEY and SVGAGI. CDR3 length: 14 amino acids. The CDR3 DNA reads as TGTGCCAGCAGAAAGGACTTCTCTGGAAACACCATATATTTT. Protein: CASRKDFSGNTIYF.

The rearrangement uses TRBV5-1 and TRBJ2-7, with TRBD2 identical over 8 bases. The CDR3 consists of 15 residues. Germline CDR1 SGHRS, CDR2 YFSETQ. The J segment lost 4 bases and the V segment lost 0 bases, leaving 6 bases of the junction unmatched. DNA of the CDR3: TGCGCCAGCAGCTTGGAGGGGACTAGTGGATACGAGCAGTACTTC. It yields the protein CASSLEGTSGYEQYF.

On this clone: This specimen includes other DNA sequences encoding the same CDR3. The chain carries TRBV5-1 and TRBJ1-1; TRBD1 is a possible D gene (6 bases). CDR3 length: 13 amino acids. Germline V gene sequence: CDR1 SGHRS, CDR2 YFSETQ. Trimming pared 8 bases from V and 4 bases from J, leaving 15 bases between. CDR3 sequence: CASNRAGGTEAFF. CDR3 nucleotides: TGCGCCAGTAACAGGGCCGGAGGCACTGAAGCTTTCTTT.

This CDR3 reads CASSLSPAALSTDTQYF. The CDR3, as DNA: TGCGCCAGCAGCTTGTCTCCAGCGGCCCTTAGCACAGATACGCAGTATTTT. The chain couples TRBV5-1 to TRBJ2-3; TRBD2 is a possible D gene (5 bases). The germline V and J ends were trimmed by 1 base and 0 bases, with 15 bases remaining between them. The CDR3 is 17 amino acids. The germline gives CDR1 SGHRS, CDR2 YFSETQ.

The chain has TRBV6-5 and TRBJ2-4; weak D call: TRBD2 (5 bases). Germline V gene sequence: CDR1 MNHEY, CDR2 SVGAGI. The CDR3 has 15 amino acids. With 4 bases removed from V and 4 bases from J, the gap between germline ends came to 14 bases. Here the CDR3 DNA reads TGTGCCAGCAGTTCAAGAGGGAGCGGAAAAAACATTCAGTACTTC. It encodes CASSSRGSGKNIQYF.

The chain links TRBV10-1 to TRBJ1-1; D is possibly TRBD1 (6 bases). There are 13 residues in the CDR3. Per germline, CDR1 WNHNN and CDR2 SYGVQD (reference sequence). Trimming cost V 0 bases and J 7 bases, with 9 bases left between them. Here the CDR3 DNA reads TGCGCCAGCAGTGAGTCCGGGACAAGTGAAGCTTTCTTT. Residues: CASSESGTSEAFF.

The chain links TRBV6-5 to TRBJ2-1; 8 bases map to TRBD1. V trimming: 6 bases; J trimming: 2 bases; junction bases outside the gene matches: 6. The CDR3 has 15 amino acids. Germline V gives CDR1 MNHEY, CDR2 SVGAGI. This CDR3 reads CASSPDRDPYNEQFF. In DNA, the CDR3 is TGTGCCAGCAGCCCGGACAGGGATCCCTACAATGAGCAGTTCTTC.

The V call is TRBV25-1, the J call TRBJ2-1; 7 nucleotides match TRBD1. Germline CDR1 and CDR2: MGHDK and SYGVNS. This CDR3 contains 15 residues. Losses at the gene ends were 6 bases for V and 5 bases for J; bases not matched to a gene: 10. The CDR3 protein is CASSLPGTVNNEQFF. The CDR3 nucleotides are TGTGCCAGCAGCCTTCCCGGGACAGTCAACAATGAGCAGTTCTTC.

The V gene is TRBV11-3, the J gene TRBJ2-1, with a weak D call TRBD1 (5 bases). V gave up 3 bases and J gave up 7 bases, with 13 bases separating them. The CDR3 is 14 residues long. Germline CDR1 SGHNT, CDR2 YENEEA. The CDR3 DNA follows: TGTGCCAGCAGCTTTGGGGCGGTTGGAAATGAGCAGTTCTTC. As protein: CASSFGAVGNEQFF.

This rearrangement joins TRBV29-1 to TRBJ1-2; 7 positions agree with TRBD1. The CDR3 covers 13 residues. V shed 7 bases and J 5 bases; nucleotides not matched to a gene: 10. Germline values: CDR1 SQVTM, CDR2 ANQGSEA. DNA of the CDR3: TGCAGCGCGACTCCGGGACAGAGTTATGGCTACACCTTC. Translating gives CSATPGQSYGYTF.

The chain combines TRBV5-1 with TRBJ2-7, with TRBD1 matching over 10 bases. Per germline, CDR1 SGHRS and CDR2 YFSETQ. This CDR3 is built from 15 residues. V shed 3 bases and J 1 base; nucleotides not matched to a gene: 4. CDR3 bases: TGCGCCAGCAGCTCGGACAGGGGGACTTCCTACGAGCAGTACTTC. It specifies CASSSDRGTSYEQYF. The full variable domain, with the rest looked up from reference TRBV5-1 and TRBJ2-7, is KAGVTQTPRYLIKTRGQQVTLSCSPISGHRSVSWYQQTPGQGLQFLFEYFSETQRNKGNFPGRFSGRQFSNSRSEMNVSTLELGDSALYLCASSSDRGTSYEQYFGPGTRLTVT.

J is TRBJ2-3 and V is TRBV5-1; 7 bases map to TRBD1. This CDR3 has 15 residues. Germline V gives CDR1 SGHRS, CDR2 YFSETQ. V gave up 4 bases and J gave up 7 bases; unmatched junction bases: 12. The CDR3 spells CASSPSEGGAYTQYF. The DNA for the CDR3 is TGCGCCAGCAGCCCCTCCGAAGGGGGCGCGTATACGCAGTATTTT. The entire variable domain, with the rest obtained from reference TRBV5-1 and TRBJ2-3, is as follows: KAGVTQTPRYLIKTRGQQVTLSCSPISGHRSVSWYQQTPGQGLQFLFEYFSETQRNKGNFPGRFSGRQFSNSRSEMNVSTLELGDSALYLCASSPSEGGAYTQYFGPGTRLTVL.

The V and J genes are TRBV7-2 and TRBJ2-3; TRBD2 might be the D (6 bases). The CDR3 covers 13 residues. Trimming pared 4 bases from V and 6 bases from J, leaving 11 bases between. Germline V gene data show CDR1 as SGHTA and CDR2 as FQGNSA. This CDR3 reads CASSSAGWDTQYF. In DNA, the CDR3 is TGTGCCAGCAGCTCCGCGGGGTGGGATACGCAGTATTTT. The complete variable domain, with remaining parts taken from reference TRBV7-2 and TRBJ2-3, reads GAGVSQSPSNKVTEKGKDVELRCDPISGHTALYWYRQSLGQGLEFLIYFQGNSAPDKSGLPSDRFSAERTGGSVSTLTIQRTQQEDSAVYLCASSSAGWDTQYFGPGTRLTVL.

This clone showed up just a few times. This chain connects TRBV2 to TRBJ1-5; D not certain. V was cut by 0 bases and J by 7 bases, with 10 bases left in between. Germline V gene data show CDR1 as SNHLY and CDR2 as FYNNEI. There are 14 residues in the CDR3. The CDR3 nucleotides are TGTGCCAGCAGTGAAGCGAGGAGTTGGCAGCCCCAGCATTTT. Translated, it gives CASSEARSWQPQHF.

This CDR3 is CASSPIGLTYEQYF. CDR3 bases: TGTGCCAGCAGCCCCATCGGACTGACCTACGAGCAGTACTTC. The chain links TRBV5-6 to TRBJ2-7, with TRBD2 as a possible D gene (5 bases). Germline V CDR1 and CDR2: SGHDT, YYEEEE. The CDR3 sequence is 14 residues long. V was pared by 4 bases and J by 2 bases, with 13 bases between.

With respect to this clone: Additional DNA sequences in this sample encode the identical CDR3. The chain recombines TRBV15 with TRBJ1-1; D is unclear. V lost 0 bases to trimming and J lost 3 bases, with 11 bases between them. The CDR3 covers 15 residues. Germline V CDR1 and CDR2: LNHNV, YYDKDF (reference sequence). The CDR3 nucleotides read TGTGCCACCAGCAGAGAGATCGGGGAGGACACTGAAGCTTTCTTT. As protein: CATSREIGEDTEAFF.

V gene TRBV5-1 combines with J gene TRBJ2-1; 8 positions match TRBD2. This CDR3 is 15 amino acids long. V dropped 1 base and J dropped 5; count of bases not matched to a gene: 5. Per the germline V gene, CDR1 is SGHRS and CDR2 is YFSETQ. The CDR3 nucleotides are TGCGCCAGCAGCTTGTTGAGCGGGGGTCACAATGAGCAGTTCTTC. This codes for CASSLLSGGHNEQFF.

The CDR3 region is CASSIAAAFSTDTQYF. The CDR3 DNA sequence: TGTGCCAGTAGTATTGCGGCAGCCTTTAGCACAGATACGCAGTATTTT. The chain employs TRBV19 and TRBJ2-3; no clear D gene. Germline V gives CDR1 LNHDA, CDR2 SQIVND (reference sequence). The CDR3 is made up of 16 amino acids. Trimming removed 3 bases from V and 0 bases from J, with 13 bases in between. Supplemented by reference TRBV19 and TRBJ2-3, the full variable domain reads DGGITQSPKYLFRKEGQNVTLSCEQNLNHDAMYWYRQDPGQGLRLIYYSQIVNDFQKGDIAEGYSVSREKKESFPLTVTSAQKNPTAFYLCASSIAAAFSTDTQYFGPGTRLTVL.

This sequence joins TRBV27 and TRBJ1-1; a weak D match, TRBD1 (5 bases). Trimming shortened V by 5 bases and J by 0 bases, and 10 bases separated the two germline ends. The CDR3 contains 14 residues. CDR1 is MNHEY and CDR2 is SMNVEV in the germline V gene (reference sequence). CDR3 protein: CASSVDRLNTEAFF. DNA of the CDR3: TGTGCCAGCAGTGTCGACAGACTGAACACTGAAGCTTTCTTT.

The chain has TRBV5-1 and TRBJ2-3; maybe TRBD2 (5 bases). V was trimmed by 4 bases and J by 3 bases, leaving 15 bases between them. This CDR3 comprises 15 residues. Germline V lookup: CDR1 SGHRS, CDR2 YFSETQ. This CDR3 is CASSRVGGGTDTQYF. In DNA, the CDR3 is TGCGCCAGCAGCCGGGTCGGAGGAGGTACAGATACGCAGTATTTT.

V gene TRBV7-2 combines with J gene TRBJ2-7; no clear D. Trimming took off 2 bases at V and 6 bases at J, with 11 bases between the two ends. The CDR3 covers 13 residues. The germline gives CDR1 SGHTA, CDR2 FQGNSA. The CDR3, as DNA: TGTGCCAGCAGCTTAAGTTTCTTACTCGAGCAGTACTTC. It translates to CASSLSFLLEQYF.

The gene calls are TRBV19 and TRBJ2-6; D is ambiguous. The germline CDR1 and CDR2 sequences are LNHDA and SQIVND (reference sequence). The CDR3 has 16 amino acids. Between the trimmed V and J ends, which lost 3 bases and 0 bases, there was a span of 9 bases. The CDR3 region has the DNA TGTGCCAGTAGTATCTGGCGGAGCTCTGGGGCCAACGTCCTGACTTTC. Translated: CASSIWRSSGANVLTF.

This CDR3 reads CASSSLEVAGAGELFF. The CDR3 region has the DNA TGTGCCAGCAGCTCCTTAGAGGTAGCGGGAGCCGGGGAGCTGTTTTTT. This chain uses TRBV5-6 with TRBJ2-2, with 9 bases that match TRBD2. This CDR3 contains 16 residues. CDR1 is SGHDT and CDR2 is YYEEEE in the germline V gene. J gave up 6 bases and V 3 bases, and 9 bases lay outside the gene matches. Full variable domain (outside the CDR3, taken from reference TRBV5-6 and TRBJ2-2): DAGVTQSPTHLIKTRGQQVTLRCSPKSGHDTVSWYQQALGQGPQFIFQYYEEEERQRGNFPDRFSGHQFPNYSSELNVNALLLGDSALYLCASSSLEVAGAGELFFGEGSRLTVL.

This sequence joins TRBV29-1 and TRBJ2-3, with D maybe TRBD2 (5 bases). The CDR3 has 13 residues. In germline, CDR1 is SQVTM, CDR2 ANQGSEA. CDR3 loop: CSHTGSGTDTQYF. CDR3 in DNA: TGCAGTCATACTGGGAGCGGCACAGATACGCAGTATTTT.